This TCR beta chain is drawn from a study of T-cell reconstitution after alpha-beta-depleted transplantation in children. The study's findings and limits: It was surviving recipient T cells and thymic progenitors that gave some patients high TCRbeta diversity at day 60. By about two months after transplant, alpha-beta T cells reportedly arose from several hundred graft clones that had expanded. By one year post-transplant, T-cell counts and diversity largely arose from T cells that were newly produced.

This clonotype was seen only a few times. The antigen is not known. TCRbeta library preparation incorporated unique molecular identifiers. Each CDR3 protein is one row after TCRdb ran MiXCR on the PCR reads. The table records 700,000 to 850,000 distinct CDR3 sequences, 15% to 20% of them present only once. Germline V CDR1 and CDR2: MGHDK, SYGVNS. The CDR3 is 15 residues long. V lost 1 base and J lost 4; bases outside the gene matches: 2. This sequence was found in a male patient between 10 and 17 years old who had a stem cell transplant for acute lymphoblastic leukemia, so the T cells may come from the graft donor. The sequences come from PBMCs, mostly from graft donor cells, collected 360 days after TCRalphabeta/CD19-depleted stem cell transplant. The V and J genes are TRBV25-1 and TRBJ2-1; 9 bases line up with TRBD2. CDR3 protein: CASSEFGLAYNEQFF. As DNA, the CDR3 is TGTGCCAGCAGTGAATTCGGACTAGCGTACAATGAGCAGTTCTTC.